This T cell receptor (beta chain) was captured in a study of blood T cell repertoires in COVID-19. Trimming took 4 bases from V and 2 from J, leaving 14 bases between them. Germline V gene sequence: CDR1 LNHDA, CDR2 SQIVND (reference sequence). The CDR3 loop spans 15 amino acids. The assay was immunoSEQ multiplex PCR, and TCRdb's table has in-frame clones only and misses some. The profile shows around 90,000 clones, 85% of them singletons. This receptor was obtained from a woman between 65 and 79 years old with active or convalescent COVID-19. The V call is TRBV19, the J call TRBJ1-2; weak D call: TRBD1 (5 bases). The sample consisted of peripheral blood. The CDR3, as DNA: TGTGCCAGTAGTAGGCGGTTCGGGGGAAACTATGGCTACACCTTC. Protein sequence: CASSRRFGGNYGYTF.